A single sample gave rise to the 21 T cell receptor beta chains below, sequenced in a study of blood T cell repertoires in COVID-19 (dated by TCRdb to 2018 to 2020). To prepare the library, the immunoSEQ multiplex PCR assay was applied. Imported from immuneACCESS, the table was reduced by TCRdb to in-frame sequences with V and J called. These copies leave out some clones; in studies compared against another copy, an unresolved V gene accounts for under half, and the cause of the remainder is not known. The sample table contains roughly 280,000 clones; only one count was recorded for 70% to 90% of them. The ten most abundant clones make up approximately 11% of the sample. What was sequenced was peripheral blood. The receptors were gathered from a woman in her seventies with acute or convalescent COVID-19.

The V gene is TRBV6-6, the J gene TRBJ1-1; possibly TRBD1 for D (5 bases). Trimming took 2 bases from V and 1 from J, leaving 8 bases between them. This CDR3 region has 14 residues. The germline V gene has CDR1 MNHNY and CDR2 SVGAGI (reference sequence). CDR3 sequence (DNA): TGTGCCAGCAGTTACGCGGGACCGAACACTGAAGCTTTCTTT. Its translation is CASSYAGPNTEAFF.

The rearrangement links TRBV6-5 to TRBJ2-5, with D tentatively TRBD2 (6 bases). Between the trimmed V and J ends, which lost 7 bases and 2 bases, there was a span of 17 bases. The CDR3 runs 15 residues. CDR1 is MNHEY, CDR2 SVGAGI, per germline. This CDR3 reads CASISRRGGQETQYF. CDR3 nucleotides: TGTGCCAGCATAAGCCGGCGAGGAGGGCAAGAGACCCAGTACTTC.

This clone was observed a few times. The CDR3 spells CASSQARTGGGGYTF. The CDR3 DNA is TGTGCCAGCAGCCAAGCGAGAACAGGGGGGGGAGGCTACACCTTC. The chain couples TRBV4-2 to TRBJ1-2; TRBD1 agrees at 8 bases. Germline lookup yields CDR1 LGHNA and CDR2 YNFKEQ. J lost 8 bases, V lost 1 base, and 9 bases had no gene match. The CDR3 length is 15 residues.

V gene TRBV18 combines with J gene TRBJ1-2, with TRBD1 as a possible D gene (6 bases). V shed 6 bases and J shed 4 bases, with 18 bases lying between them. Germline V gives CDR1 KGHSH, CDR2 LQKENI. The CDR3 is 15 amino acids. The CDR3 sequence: CASSDSIRGLYGYTF. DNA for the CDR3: TGTGCCAGCTCGGACAGTATTCGGGGCCTCTATGGCTACACCTTC.

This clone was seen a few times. CDR3 sequence: CASSFYDSSYSPLHF. The CDR3 nucleotides are TGTGCCAGCAGCTTCTACGACAGCTCTTATTCACCCCTCCACTTT. The V call is TRBV7-2, the J call TRBJ1-6; D possibly corresponds to TRBD1 (5 bases). V lost 3 bases and J lost 8, with 14 bases in between. The CDR3 contains 15 residues. Germline CDR1 reads SGHTA; CDR2 reads FQGNSA.

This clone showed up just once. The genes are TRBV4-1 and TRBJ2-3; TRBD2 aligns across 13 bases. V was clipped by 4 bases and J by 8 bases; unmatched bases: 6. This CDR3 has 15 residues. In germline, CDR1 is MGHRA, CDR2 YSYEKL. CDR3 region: CASSRGLAGEGTQYF. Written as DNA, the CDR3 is TGCGCCAGCAGCCGCGGACTAGCGGGGGAGGGTACGCAGTATTTT.

Here the CDR3 reads CASSQAPVHEQYF. In nucleotides, the CDR3 is TGTGCCAGCTCTCAGGCCCCGGTACACGAGCAGTACTTC. This rearrangement joins TRBV21-1 to TRBJ2-7; TRBD1, the table's D call, was not compared with the DNA. TRBV21-1 is a listed pseudogene. The CDR3 runs to 13 residues.

The CDR3 loop is CASSTDSLRHTF. In nucleotides, the CDR3 is TGTGCCAGCAGTACCGACAGCCTCCGTCACACCTTC. The rearrangement joins TRBV6-4 to TRBJ1-2; D might be TRBD1 (5 bases). CDR1 MRHNA and CDR2 SNTAGT come from the germline V gene. CDR3 size: 12 residues. V gave up 5 bases and J gave up 12 bases, with 16 bases separating them.

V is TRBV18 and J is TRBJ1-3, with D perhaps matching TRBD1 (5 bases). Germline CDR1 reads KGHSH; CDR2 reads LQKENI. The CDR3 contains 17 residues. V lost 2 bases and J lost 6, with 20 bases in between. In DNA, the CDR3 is TGTGCCAGCTCACCAAACGCTGCCGGCAGGGAATTAAACACCATATATTTT. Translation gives CASSPNAAGRELNTIYF.

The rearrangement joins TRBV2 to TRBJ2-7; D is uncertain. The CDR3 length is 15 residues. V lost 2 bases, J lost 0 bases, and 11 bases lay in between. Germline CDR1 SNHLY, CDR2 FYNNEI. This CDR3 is CASSERKRASYEQYF. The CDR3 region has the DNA TGTGCCAGCAGTGAACGGAAGCGAGCCTCCTACGAGCAGTACTTC.

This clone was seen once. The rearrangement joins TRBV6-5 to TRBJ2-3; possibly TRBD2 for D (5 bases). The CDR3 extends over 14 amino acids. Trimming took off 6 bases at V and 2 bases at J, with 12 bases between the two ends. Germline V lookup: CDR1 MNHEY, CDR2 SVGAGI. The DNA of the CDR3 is TGTGCCAGCAGCCGAGCGGACCACACAGATACGCAGTATTTT. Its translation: CASSRADHTDTQYF.

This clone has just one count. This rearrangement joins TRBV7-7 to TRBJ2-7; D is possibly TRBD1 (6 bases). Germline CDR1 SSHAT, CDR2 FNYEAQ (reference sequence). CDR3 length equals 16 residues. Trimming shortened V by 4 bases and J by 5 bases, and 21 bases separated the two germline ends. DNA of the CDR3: TGTGCCAGCAGCTCCTACGACAGGCCACTTGGACACGAGCAGTACTTC. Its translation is CASSSYDRPLGHEQYF.

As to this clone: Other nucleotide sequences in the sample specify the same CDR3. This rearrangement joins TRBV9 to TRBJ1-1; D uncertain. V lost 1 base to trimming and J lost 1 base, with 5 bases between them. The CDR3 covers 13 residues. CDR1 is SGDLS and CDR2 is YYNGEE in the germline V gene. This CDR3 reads CASSVQANTEAFF. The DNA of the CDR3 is TGTGCCAGCAGCGTACAGGCGAACACTGAAGCTTTCTTT.

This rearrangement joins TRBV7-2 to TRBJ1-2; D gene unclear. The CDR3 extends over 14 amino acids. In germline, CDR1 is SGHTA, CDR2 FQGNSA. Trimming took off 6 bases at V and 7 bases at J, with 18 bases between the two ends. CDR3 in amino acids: CASSLIRERGGYTF. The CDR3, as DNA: TGTGCCAGCAGTCTGATCCGGGAGAGAGGTGGCTACACCTTC.

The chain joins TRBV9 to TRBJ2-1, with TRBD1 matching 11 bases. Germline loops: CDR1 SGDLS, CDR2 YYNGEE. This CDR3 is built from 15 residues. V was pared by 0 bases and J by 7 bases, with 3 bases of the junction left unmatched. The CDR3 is CASSVAGTGGNEQFF. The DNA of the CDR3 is TGTGCCAGCAGCGTAGCCGGGACAGGGGGAAATGAGCAGTTCTTC.

CDR3 coding DNA: TGTGCCAGTAGTATTGGGCTAGCGGGGGGCACAGATACGCAGTATTTT. This gives the protein CASSIGLAGGTDTQYF. The V gene is TRBV19, the J gene TRBJ2-3; 10 nucleotides agree with TRBD2. V trimming: 3 bases; J trimming: 1 base; junction bases outside the gene matches: 4. CDR1 is LNHDA and CDR2 is SQIVND in the germline V gene (reference sequence). This CDR3 has 16 amino acids.

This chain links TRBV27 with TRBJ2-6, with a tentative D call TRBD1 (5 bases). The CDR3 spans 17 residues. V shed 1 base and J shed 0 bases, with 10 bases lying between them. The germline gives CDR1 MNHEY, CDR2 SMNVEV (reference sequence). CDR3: CASSLFPQGSGANVLTF. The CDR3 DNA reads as TGTGCCAGCAGTTTATTCCCTCAGGGCTCTGGGGCCAACGTCCTGACTTTC.

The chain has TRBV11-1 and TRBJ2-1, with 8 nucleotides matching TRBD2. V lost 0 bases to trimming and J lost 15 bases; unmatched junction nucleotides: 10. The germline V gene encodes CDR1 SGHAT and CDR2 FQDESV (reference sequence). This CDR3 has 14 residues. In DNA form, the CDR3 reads TGTGCCAGCAGCTTAGCGTTGGGCGGGGGGCAGTGGTTCTTC. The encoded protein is CASSLALGGGQWFF.

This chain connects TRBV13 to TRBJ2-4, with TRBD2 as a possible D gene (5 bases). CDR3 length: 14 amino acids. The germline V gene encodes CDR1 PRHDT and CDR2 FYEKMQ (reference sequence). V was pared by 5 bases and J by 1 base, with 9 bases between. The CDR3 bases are TGTGCCAGCAGCACCGGGGAGGCCAAAAACATTCAGTACTTC. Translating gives CASSTGEAKNIQYF.

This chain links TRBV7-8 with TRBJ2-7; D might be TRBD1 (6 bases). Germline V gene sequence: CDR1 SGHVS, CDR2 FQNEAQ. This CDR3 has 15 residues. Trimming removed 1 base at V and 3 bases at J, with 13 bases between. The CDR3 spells CASSLGTALDYEQYF. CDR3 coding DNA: TGTGCCAGCAGCTTAGGGACAGCCCTGGACTACGAGCAGTACTTC. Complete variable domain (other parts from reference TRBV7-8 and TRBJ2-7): GAGVSQSPRYKVAKRGQDVALRCDPISGHVSLFWYQQALGQGPEFLTYFQNEAQLDKSGLPSDRFFAERPEGSVSTLKIQRTQQEDSAVYLCASSLGTALDYEQYFGPGTRLTVT.

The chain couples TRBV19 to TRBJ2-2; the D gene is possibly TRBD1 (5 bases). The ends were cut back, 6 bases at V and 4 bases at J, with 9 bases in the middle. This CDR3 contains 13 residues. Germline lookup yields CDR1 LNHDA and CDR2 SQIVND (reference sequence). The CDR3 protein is CASRDRPTGELFF. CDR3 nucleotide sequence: TGTGCCAGTAGAGACAGACCCACCGGGGAGCTGTTTTTT.